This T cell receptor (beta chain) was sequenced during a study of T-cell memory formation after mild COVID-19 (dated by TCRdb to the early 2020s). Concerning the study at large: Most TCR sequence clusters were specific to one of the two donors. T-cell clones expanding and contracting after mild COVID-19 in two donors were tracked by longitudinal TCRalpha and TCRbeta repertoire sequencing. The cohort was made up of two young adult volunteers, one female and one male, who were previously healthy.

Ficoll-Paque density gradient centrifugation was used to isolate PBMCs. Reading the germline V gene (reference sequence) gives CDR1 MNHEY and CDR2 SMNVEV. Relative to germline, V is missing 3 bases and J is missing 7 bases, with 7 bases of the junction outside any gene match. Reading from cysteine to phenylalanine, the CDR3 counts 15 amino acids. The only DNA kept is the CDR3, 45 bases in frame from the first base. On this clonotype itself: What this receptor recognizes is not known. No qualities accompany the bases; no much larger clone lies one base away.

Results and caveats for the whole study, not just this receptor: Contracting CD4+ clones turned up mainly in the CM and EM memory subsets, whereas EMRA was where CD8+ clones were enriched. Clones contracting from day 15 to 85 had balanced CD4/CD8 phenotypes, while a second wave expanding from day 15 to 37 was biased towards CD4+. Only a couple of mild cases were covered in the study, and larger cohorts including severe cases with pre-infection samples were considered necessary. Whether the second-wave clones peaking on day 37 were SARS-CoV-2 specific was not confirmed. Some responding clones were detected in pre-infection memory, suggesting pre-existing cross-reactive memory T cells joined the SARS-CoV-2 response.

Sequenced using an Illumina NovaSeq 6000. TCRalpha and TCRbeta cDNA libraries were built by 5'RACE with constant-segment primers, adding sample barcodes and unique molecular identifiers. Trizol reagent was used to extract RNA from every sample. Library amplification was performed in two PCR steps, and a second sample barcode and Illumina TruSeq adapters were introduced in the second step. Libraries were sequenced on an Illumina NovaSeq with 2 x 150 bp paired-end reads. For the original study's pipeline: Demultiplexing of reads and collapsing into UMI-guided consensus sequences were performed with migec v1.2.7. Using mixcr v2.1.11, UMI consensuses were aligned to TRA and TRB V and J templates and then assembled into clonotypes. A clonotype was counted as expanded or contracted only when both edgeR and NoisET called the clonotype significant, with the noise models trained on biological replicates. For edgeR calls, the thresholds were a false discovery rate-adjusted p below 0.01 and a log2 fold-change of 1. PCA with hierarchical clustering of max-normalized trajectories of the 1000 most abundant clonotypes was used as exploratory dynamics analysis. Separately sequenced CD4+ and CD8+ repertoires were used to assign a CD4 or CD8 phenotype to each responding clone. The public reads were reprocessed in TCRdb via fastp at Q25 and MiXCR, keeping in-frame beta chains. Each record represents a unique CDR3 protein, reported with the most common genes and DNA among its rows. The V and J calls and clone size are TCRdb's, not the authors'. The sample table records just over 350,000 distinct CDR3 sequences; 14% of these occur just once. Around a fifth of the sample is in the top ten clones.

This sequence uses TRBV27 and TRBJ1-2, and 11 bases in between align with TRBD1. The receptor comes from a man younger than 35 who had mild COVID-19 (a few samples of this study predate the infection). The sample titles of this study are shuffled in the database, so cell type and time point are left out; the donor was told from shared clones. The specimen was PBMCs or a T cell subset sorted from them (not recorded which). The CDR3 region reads CASSFQGTGGAGYTF. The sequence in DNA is TGTGCCAGCAGTTTCCAAGGGACAGGGGGTGCTGGCTACACCTTC.